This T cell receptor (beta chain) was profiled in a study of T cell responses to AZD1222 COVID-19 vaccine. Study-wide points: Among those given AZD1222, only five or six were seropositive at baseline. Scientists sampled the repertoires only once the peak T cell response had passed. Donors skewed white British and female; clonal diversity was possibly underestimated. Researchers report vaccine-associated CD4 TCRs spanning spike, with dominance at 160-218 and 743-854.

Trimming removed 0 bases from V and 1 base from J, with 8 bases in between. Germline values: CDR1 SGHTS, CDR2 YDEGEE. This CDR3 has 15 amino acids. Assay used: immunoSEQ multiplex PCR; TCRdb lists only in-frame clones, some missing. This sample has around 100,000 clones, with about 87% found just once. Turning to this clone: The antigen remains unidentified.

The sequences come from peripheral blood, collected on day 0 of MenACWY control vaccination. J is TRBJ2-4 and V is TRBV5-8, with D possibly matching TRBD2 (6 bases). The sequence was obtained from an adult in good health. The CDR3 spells CASSLGLAAKNIQYF. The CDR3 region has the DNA TGTGCCAGCAGCTTGGGGCTAGCGGCCAAAAACATTCAGTACTTC.